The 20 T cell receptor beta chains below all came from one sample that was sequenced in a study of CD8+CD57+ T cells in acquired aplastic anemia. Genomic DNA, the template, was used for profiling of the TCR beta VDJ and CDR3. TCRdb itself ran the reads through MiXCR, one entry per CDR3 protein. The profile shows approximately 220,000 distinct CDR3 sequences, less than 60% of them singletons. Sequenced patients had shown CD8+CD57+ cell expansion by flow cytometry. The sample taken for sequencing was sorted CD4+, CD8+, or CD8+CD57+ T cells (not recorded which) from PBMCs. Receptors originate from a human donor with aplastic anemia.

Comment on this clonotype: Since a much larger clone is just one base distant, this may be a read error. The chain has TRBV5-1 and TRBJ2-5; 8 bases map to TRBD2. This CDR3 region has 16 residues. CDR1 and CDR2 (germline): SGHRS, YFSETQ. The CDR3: CAGSLVGRGGQETQYF. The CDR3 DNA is TGCGCCGGCAGCTTGGTGGGTCGGGGGGGGCAAGAGACCCAGTACTTC. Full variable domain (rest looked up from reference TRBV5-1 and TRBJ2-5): KAGVTQTPRYLIKTRGQQVTLSCSPISGHRSVSWYQQTPGQGLQFLFEYFSETQRNKGNFPGRFSGRQFSNSRSEMNVSTLELGDSALYLCAGSLVGRGGQETQYFGPGTRLLVL.

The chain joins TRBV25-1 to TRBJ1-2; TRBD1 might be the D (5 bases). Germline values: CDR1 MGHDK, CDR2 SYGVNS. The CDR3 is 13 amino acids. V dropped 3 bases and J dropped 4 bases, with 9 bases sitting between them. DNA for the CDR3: TGTGCCAGCAGTGAGGGGCGGGTCTATGGCTACACCTTC. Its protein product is CASSEGRVYGYTF.

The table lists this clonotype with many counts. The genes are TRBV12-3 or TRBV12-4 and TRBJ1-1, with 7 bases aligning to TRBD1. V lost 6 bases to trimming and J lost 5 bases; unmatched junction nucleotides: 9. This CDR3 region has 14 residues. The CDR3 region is CASSPQGTVTEAFF. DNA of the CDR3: TGTGCCAGCAGCCCACAGGGGACAGTGACTGAAGCTTTCTTT.

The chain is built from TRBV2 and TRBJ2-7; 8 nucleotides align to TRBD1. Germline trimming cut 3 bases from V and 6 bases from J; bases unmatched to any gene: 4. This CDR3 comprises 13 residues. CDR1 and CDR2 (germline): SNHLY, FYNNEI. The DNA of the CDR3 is TGTGCCAGCAGTGAGCAGGGGGCACTCGAGCAGTACTTC. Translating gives CASSEQGALEQYF.

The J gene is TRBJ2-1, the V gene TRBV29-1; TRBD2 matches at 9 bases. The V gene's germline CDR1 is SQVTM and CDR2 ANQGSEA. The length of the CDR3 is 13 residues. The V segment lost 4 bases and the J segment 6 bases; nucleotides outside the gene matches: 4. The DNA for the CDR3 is TGCAGCGTTGTAGCGGGGGATCCCAATGAGCAGTTCTTC. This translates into CSVVAGDPNEQFF.

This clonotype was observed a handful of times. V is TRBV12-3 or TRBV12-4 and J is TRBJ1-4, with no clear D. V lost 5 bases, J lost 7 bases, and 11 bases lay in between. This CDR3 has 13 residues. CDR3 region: CASSLYRGEKLFF. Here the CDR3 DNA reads TGTGCCAGCAGTCTGTACCGAGGTGAAAAACTGTTTTTT.

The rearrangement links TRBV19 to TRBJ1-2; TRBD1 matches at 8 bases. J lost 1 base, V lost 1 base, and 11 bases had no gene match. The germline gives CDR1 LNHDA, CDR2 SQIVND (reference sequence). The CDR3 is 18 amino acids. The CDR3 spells CASSIGGAGGEDNYGYTF. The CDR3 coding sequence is TGTGCCAGTAGTATAGGCGGGGCAGGGGGCGAAGATAACTATGGCTACACCTTC.

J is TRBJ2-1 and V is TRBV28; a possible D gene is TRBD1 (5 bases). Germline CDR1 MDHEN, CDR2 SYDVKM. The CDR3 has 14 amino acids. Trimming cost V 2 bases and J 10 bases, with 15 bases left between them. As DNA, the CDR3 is TGTGCCAGCAGTTTACAGGGATTAGCCTACGAGCAGTTCTTC. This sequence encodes CASSLQGLAYEQFF.

CDR3 sequence: CAWGSSRTGSGNTIYF. CDR3 DNA sequence: TGTGCCTGGGGATCCTCCCGAACCGGCTCTGGAAACACCATATATTTT. The rearrangement joins TRBV30 to TRBJ1-3; D gene ambiguous. The germline V gene has CDR1 GTSNPN and CDR2 SVGIG (reference sequence). V was clipped by 5 bases and J by 0 bases, with 17 bases between them. The CDR3 is 16 amino acids.

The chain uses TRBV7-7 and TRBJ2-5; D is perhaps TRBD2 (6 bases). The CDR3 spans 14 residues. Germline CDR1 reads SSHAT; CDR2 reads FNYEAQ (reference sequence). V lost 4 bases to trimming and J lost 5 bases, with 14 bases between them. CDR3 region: CASSSHPEGETQYF. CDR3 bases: TGTGCCAGCAGCTCCCACCCGGAGGGGGAGACCCAGTACTTC.

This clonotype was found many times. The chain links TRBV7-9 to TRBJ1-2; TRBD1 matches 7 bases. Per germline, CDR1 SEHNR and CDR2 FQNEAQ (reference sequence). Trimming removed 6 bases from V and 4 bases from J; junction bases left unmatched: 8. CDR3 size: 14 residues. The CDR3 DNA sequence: TGTGCCAGCAGTTCCCTGACAGGGCCCTATGGCTACACCTTC. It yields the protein CASSSLTGPYGYTF.

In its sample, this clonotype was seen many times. The CDR3 loop is CASRRSADGTPYEQYF. The CDR3 region has the DNA TGTGCCAGCAGACGATCAGCAGACGGGACCCCTTACGAGCAGTACTTC. This chain uses TRBV5-4 with TRBJ2-7; D could derive from TRBD1 or TRBD2 (5 bases each). Germline CDR1 and CDR2: SGHNT and YYREEE (reference sequence). The length of the CDR3 is 16 residues. V was cut by 5 bases and J by 4 bases, with 22 bases left in between.

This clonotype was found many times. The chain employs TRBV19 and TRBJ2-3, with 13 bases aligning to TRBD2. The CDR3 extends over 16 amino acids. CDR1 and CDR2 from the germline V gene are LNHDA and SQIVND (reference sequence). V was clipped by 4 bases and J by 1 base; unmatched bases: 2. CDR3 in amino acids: CASSRGTSGGTDTQYF. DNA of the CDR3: TGTGCCAGTAGTAGGGGGACTAGCGGGGGCACAGATACGCAGTATTTT.

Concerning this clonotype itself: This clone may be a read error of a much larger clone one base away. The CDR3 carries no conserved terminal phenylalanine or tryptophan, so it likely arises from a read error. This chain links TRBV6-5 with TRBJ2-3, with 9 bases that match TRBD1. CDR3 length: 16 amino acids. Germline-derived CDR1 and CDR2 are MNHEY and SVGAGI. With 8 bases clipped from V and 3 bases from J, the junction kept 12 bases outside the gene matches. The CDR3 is CASSGPGTGFTDTQYS. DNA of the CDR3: TGTGCCAGCTCCGGGCCCGGGACAGGGTTTACAGATACGCAGTATTCT.

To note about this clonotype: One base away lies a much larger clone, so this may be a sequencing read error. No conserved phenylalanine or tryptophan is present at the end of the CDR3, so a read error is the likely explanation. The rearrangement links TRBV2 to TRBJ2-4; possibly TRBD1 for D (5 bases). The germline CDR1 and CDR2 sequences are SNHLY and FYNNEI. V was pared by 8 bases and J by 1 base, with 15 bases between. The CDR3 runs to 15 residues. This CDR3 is CASWGREGAKNIQYL. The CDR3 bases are TGTGCCAGCTGGGGCAGGGAAGGGGCCAAAAACATTCAGTACCTC.

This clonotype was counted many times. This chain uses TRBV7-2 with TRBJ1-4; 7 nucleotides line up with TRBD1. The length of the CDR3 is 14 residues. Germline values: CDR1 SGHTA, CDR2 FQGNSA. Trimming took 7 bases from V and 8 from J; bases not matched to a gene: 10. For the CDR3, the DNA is TGTGCCAGCACCCAGGGACAGCTGAAGGAAAAACTGTTTTTT. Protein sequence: CASTQGQLKEKLFF.

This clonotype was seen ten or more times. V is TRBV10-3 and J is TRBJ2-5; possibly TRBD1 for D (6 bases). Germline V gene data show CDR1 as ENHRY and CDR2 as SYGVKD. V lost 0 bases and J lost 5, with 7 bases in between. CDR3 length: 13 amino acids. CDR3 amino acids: CAISESQGETQYF. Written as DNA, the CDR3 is TGTGCCATCAGTGAGTCCCAGGGGGAGACCCAGTACTTC.

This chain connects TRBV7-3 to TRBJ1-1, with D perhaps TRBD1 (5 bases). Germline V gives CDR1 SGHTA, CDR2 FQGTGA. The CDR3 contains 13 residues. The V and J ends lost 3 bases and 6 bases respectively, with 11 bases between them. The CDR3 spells CASSLGVNAEAFF. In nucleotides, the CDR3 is TGTGCCAGCAGCTTGGGGGTAAACGCTGAAGCTTTCTTT.

CDR3 sequence (DNA): TGCGCCAGCAGCCTCGGTGGGAAGTTTTACGAGCAGTACTTC. Translated: CASSLGGKFYEQYF. The V and J genes are TRBV5-1 and TRBJ2-7, with D uncertain. Trimming left V 4 bases short and J 4 bases short, with 15 bases between. The CDR3 is made up of 14 amino acids. Germline CDR1 reads SGHRS; CDR2 reads YFSETQ.

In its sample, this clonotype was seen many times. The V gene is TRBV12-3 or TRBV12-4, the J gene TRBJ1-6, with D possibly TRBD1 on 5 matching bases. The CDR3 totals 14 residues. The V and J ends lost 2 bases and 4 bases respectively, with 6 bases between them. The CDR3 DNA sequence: TGTGCCAGCAGTTTACAGGGATATAATTCACCCCTCCACTTT. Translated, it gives CASSLQGYNSPLHF.